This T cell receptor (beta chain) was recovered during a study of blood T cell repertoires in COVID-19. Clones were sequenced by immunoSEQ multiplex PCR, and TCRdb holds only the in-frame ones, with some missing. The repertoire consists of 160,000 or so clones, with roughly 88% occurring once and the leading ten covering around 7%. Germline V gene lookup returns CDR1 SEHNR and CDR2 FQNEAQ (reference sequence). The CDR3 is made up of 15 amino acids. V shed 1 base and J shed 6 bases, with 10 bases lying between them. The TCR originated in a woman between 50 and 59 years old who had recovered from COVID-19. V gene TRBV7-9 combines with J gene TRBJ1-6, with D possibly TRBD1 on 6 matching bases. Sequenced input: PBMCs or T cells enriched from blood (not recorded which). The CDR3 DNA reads TGTGCCAGCAGCTTAGGCCAGGGGATTAATTCACCCCTCCACTTT. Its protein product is CASSLGQGINSPLHF.